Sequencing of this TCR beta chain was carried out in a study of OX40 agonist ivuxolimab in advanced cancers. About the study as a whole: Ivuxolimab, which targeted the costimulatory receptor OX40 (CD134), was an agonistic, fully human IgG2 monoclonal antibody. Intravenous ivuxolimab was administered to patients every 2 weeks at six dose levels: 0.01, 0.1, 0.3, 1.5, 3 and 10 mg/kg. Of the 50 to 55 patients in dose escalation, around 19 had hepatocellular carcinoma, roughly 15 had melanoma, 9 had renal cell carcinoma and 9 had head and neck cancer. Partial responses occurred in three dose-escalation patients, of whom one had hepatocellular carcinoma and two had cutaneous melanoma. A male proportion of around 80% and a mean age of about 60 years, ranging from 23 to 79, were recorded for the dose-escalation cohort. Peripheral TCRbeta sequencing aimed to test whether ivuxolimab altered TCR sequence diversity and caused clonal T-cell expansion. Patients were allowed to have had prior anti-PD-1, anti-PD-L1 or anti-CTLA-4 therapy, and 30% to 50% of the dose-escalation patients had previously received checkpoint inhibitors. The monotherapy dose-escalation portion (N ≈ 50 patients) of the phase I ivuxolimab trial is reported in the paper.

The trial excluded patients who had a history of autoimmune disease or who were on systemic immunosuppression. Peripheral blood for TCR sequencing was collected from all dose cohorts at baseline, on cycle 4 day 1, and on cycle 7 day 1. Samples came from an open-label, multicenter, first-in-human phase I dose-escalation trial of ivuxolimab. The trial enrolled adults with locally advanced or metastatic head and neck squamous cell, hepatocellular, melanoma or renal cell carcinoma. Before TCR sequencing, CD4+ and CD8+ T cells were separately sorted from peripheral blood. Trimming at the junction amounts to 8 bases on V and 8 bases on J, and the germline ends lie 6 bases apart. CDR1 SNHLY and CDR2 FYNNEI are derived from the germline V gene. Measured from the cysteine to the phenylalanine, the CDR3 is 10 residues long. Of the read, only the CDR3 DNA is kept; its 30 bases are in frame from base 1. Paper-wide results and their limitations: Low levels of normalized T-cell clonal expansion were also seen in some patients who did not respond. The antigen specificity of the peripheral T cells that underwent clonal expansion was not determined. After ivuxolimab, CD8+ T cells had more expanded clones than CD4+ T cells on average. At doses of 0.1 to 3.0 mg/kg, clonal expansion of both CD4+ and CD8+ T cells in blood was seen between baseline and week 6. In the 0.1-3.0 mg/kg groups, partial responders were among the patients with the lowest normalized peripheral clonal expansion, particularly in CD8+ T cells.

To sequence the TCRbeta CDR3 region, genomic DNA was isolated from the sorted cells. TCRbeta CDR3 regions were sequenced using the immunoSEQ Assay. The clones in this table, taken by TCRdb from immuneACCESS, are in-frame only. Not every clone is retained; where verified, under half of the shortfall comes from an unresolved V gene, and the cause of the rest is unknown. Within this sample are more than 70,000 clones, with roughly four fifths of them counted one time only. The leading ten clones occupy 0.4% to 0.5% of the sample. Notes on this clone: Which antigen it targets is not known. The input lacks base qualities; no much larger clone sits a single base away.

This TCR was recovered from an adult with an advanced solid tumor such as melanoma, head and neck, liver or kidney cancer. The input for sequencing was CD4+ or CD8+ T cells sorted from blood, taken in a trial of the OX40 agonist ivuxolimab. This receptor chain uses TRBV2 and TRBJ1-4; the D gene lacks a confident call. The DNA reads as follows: TGTGCCAGCGGATGGGAAAAACTGTTTTTT. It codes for CASGWEKLFF.